This T cell receptor beta chain was obtained from a study of metastatic and nonmetastatic thyroid tumors. Study at large: Repertoires from blood and tumor or nodule tissue of malignant and benign thyroid patients were compared.

The table lists this clone with a few counts. What it recognizes is unknown. In the authors' workflow: To classify distant metastasis in papillary thyroid cancer, a model was built from CDR3 differences across clinicopathological groups. With MiXCR, TCRdb reprocessed the PCR reads. The V and J calls and clone size come from TCRdb's table, not from the authors' own analysis. The table lists 15,000 or so clones, around 28% of them singletons. Ahead of thyroid surgery, no patient had received treatment of any kind. General study results and limits: Reportedly, malignant thyroid tumors had significantly higher TCR beta diversity than benign nodules, in blood and tumor.

Germline CDR1 reads MNHNY; CDR2 reads SVGAGI (reference sequence). The CDR3 contains 16 residues. Trimming cost V 4 bases and J 0 bases, with 13 bases left between them. V is TRBV6-6 and J is TRBJ1-3, with a tentative D call TRBD1 (5 bases). This sequence originates from a male donor with papillary thyroid cancer or a benign thyroid nodule (not recorded which). Some clones in this sample may be carry-over from other donors' samples. The sequenced sample consisted of tumor tissue. DNA for the CDR3: TGTGCCAGCAGTTCTCATGAGGGGAGCTCTGGAAACACCATATATTTT. It translates to CASSSHEGSSGNTIYF.